Below, 18 T cell receptor beta chains from the same sample are listed, as sequenced in a study of blood T cells in healthy people across ages. Next came a second PCR, run for about 6 to 12 cycles, which used a sample-barcoded 5' primer along with a J-beta primer mix. In TCRdb, the 5' RACE reads were re-called with MiXCR into one record per CDR3 protein. This sample has hundreds of thousands of distinct CDR3 sequences; over 40% occur once, and the top ten carry about 32%. Sample: blood. Receptor source: an elderly man in good health.

The rearrangement joins TRBV11-2 to TRBJ2-1; 7 bases match TRBD2. With the DNA end fitting TRBJ2-7 better, the J assignment may be wrong. Germline CDR1 SGHAT, CDR2 FQNNGV. The CDR3 is 14 amino acids. As DNA, the CDR3 is TGTGCCAGCAGCTTCGGGACTAAATACAATGAGCAGTACTTC. Residues: CASSFGTKYNEQYF.

As concerns this clonotype: The junction shows a germline mismatch at one end, possibly a read error. The rearrangement links TRBV7-9 to TRBJ2-4, with TRBD2 as a possible D gene (5 bases). CDR3 length: 12 residues. Germline V lookup: CDR1 SEHNR, CDR2 FQNEAQ (reference sequence). The CDR3 sequence is CASTLAPYEQCF. The CDR3 nucleotides read TGTGCCAGCACTCTAGCTCCCTACGAGCAGTGCTTC.

This clonotype was seen only a few times. This chain joins TRBV4-1 and TRBJ1-5; D possibly corresponds to TRBD1 (6 bases). Trimming removed 0 bases from V and 1 base from J, with 22 bases in between. The germline gives CDR1 MGHRA, CDR2 YSYEKL. The CDR3 covers 20 residues. CDR3 sequence: CASSQEGFSPNRESNQPQHF. The DNA for the CDR3 is TGCGCCAGCAGCCAAGAGGGTTTCTCTCCTAACAGGGAAAGCAATCAGCCCCAGCATTTT.

This clonotype was seen just once. V and J are TRBV4-3 and TRBJ2-1, with D possibly being TRBD2 (7 bases). CDR1 LGHNA and CDR2 YSLEER come from the germline V gene. Trimming stripped 0 bases from V and 9 bases from J, with 12 bases between. This CDR3 has 14 amino acids. CDR3 protein: CASSQDEGGCEQFF. CDR3 coding DNA: TGCGCCAGCAGCCAAGACGAGGGGGGGTGTGAGCAGTTCTTC.

This clonotype has just a few counts. This sequence joins TRBV4-1 and TRBJ2-3; the D call may be TRBD1 or TRBD2 (5 bases each). The V and J ends lost 0 bases and 5 bases respectively, with 12 bases between them. CDR3 length: 15 amino acids. Germline loops: CDR1 MGHRA, CDR2 YSYEKL. CDR3: CASSQDRGAVDTQYF. Here the CDR3 DNA reads TGCGCCAGCAGCCAAGATAGAGGGGCCGTAGATACGCAGTATTTT.

The chain has TRBV19 and TRBJ2-3; D might be TRBD1 or TRBD2, each matching 5 bases. The CDR3 covers 12 residues. Trimming shortened V by 11 bases and J by 2 bases, and 11 bases separated the two germline ends. In germline, CDR1 is LNHDA, CDR2 SQIVND (reference sequence). This chain's CDR3 is CASGQNTDTQYF. In DNA, the CDR3 is TGTGCCTCGGGGCAGAACACAGATACGCAGTATTTT. The entire variable domain, with the rest obtained from reference TRBV19 and TRBJ2-3, is as follows: DGGITQSPKYLFRKEGQNVTLSCEQNLNHDAMYWYRQDPGQGLRLIYYSQIVNDFQKGDIAEGYSVSREKKESFPLTVTSAQKNPTAFYLCASGQNTDTQYFGPGTRLTVL.

The sample holds many counts of this clonotype. The rearrangement links TRBV20-1 to TRBJ2-3, with 7 positions matching TRBD2. Germline values: CDR1 DFQATT, CDR2 SNEGSKA (reference sequence). The CDR3 consists of 15 residues. With 6 bases clipped from V and 2 bases from J, the junction kept 11 bases outside the gene matches. This CDR3 is CSAKKSTSLTDTQYF. The CDR3 nucleotides read TGCAGTGCGAAAAAGTCGACTAGCCTCACAGATACGCAGTATTTT.

This clonotype was picked up a small number of times. V gene TRBV27 combines with J gene TRBJ2-7, with D maybe TRBD1 (6 bases). Trimming removed 8 bases from V and 2 bases from J, with 19 bases in between. The germline gives CDR1 MNHEY, CDR2 SMNVEV (reference sequence). This CDR3 comprises 15 residues. CDR3 protein: CASPDSQGLPYEQYF. Here the CDR3 DNA reads TGTGCCAGCCCTGATTCCCAGGGGCTCCCCTACGAGCAGTACTTC.

This clonotype was seen at least ten times. This chain links TRBV4-1 with TRBJ2-7, with D unclear. Germline CDR1 and CDR2: MGHRA and YSYEKL. There are 15 residues in the CDR3. Trimming pared 0 bases from V and 0 bases from J, leaving 9 bases between. CDR3: CASSQDPISSYEQYF. In nucleotides, the CDR3 is TGCGCCAGCAGCCAAGACCCAATCTCCTCCTACGAGCAGTACTTC.

At least ten counts were recorded for this clonotype. The V gene is TRBV4-2, the J gene TRBJ1-6; maybe TRBD1 (6 bases). The CDR3 loop spans 16 amino acids. The germline CDR1 and CDR2 sequences are LGHNA and YNFKEQ. Trimming removed 1 base at V and 10 bases at J, with 17 bases between. The CDR3 loop reads CASSQALGQINSPLHF. As DNA, the CDR3 is TGTGCCAGCAGCCAAGCTCTTGGACAGATAAACTCACCCCTCCACTTT.

The chain links TRBV6-5 to TRBJ2-7; 12 bases are a match to TRBD2. The germline gives CDR1 MNHEY, CDR2 SVGAGI. The CDR3 is 16 amino acids. Trimming cost V 6 bases and J 2 bases; bases outside gene matches: 8. This chain's CDR3 is CASRTRLAGVTYEQYF. Written as DNA, the CDR3 is TGTGCCAGCAGGACCAGACTAGCGGGAGTAACCTACGAGCAGTACTTC.

The genes are TRBV7-2 and TRBJ2-7, with 7 bases lining up with TRBD1. V lost 5 bases to trimming and J lost 0 bases; unmatched junction nucleotides: 16. This CDR3 spans 18 amino acids. The germline gives CDR1 SGHTA, CDR2 FQGNSA. CDR3 protein: CASSHPNTGVPTSYEQYF. CDR3 coding DNA: TGTGCCAGCAGCCACCCAAATACAGGGGTTCCCACCTCCTACGAGCAGTACTTC.

The rearrangement links TRBV4-3 to TRBJ2-3; the D is unclear. CDR1 and CDR2 (germline): LGHNA, YSLEER. V shed 0 bases and J shed 5 bases, with 15 bases lying between them. CDR3 length: 16 residues. CDR3 nucleotide sequence: TGCGCCAGCAGCCAAGAAAGCAGGAGATTCATAGATACGCAGTATTTT. Translating it yields CASSQESRRFIDTQYF.

V gene TRBV5-4 combines with J gene TRBJ2-5; possibly TRBD2 for D (7 bases). Germline lookup yields CDR1 SGHNT and CDR2 YYREEE (reference sequence). V shed 3 bases and J shed 11 bases, with 20 bases lying between them. The length of the CDR3 is 14 residues. The CDR3 here is CASSYGGRGDEQYF. CDR3 bases: TGTGCCAGCAGCTACGGGGGGCGGGGAGATGAGCAGTACTTC.

The CDR3 sequence is CASSDRDGGREQYF. In DNA, the CDR3 is TGTGCCAGCAGTGACAGGGATGGAGGTCGCGAGCAGTACTTC. The J gene is TRBJ2-1, the V gene TRBV6-2 or TRBV6-3, with 7 nucleotides matching TRBD1. The end of the DNA fits TRBJ2-7 better, so the J call may be wrong. Germline V CDR1 and CDR2: MNHEY, SVGEGT. This CDR3 comprises 14 residues.

This clonotype was observed at least ten times. The rearrangement links TRBV28 to TRBJ2-3, with D perhaps matching TRBD2 (5 bases). Looked up from germline, CDR1 is MDHEN and CDR2 is SYDVKM. The CDR3 has 16 residues. Trimming removed 4 bases from V and 0 bases from J, with 14 bases in between. For the CDR3, the DNA is TGTGCCAGCAGTTCCGTCTCTAGCTCTAGCACAGATACGCAGTATTTT. Its protein is CASSSVSSSSTDTQYF. The variable domain in full, with the rest retrieved from reference TRBV28 and TRBJ2-3, is DVKVTQSSRYLVKRTGEKVFLECVQDMDHENMFWYRQDPGLGLRLIYFSYDVKMKEKGDIPEGYSVSREKKERFSLILESASTNQTSMYLCASSSVSSSSTDTQYFGPGTRLTVL.

This clonotype was counted a few times. The V call is TRBV7-2, the J call TRBJ2-3; D is possibly TRBD1 or TRBD2 (6 bases each). This CDR3 is 14 amino acids long. Trimming took 2 bases from V and 4 from J, leaving 10 bases between them. Germline loops: CDR1 SGHTA, CDR2 FQGNSA. CDR3 nucleotide sequence: TGTGCCAGCAGCTTACGGGGGCGCGCAGATACGCAGTATTTT. Amino acid sequence: CASSLRGRADTQYF.

The rearrangement links TRBV9 to TRBJ2-3; D not certain. CDR3 length equals 17 residues. Deletions cut 5 bases from V and 0 bases from J, with 19 bases between. CDR1 is SGDLS, CDR2 YYNGEE, per germline. The CDR3 region is CASRAGQGATSTDTQYF. The CDR3 DNA follows: TGTGCCAGCAGGGCCGGGCAAGGAGCTACTAGCACAGATACGCAGTATTTT.